The 30 T cell receptor beta chains below all came from one sample that was sequenced in a study of cytomegalovirus exposure and HLA in healthy donors. The PCR employed 60 Vbeta primers together with 13 Jbeta primers. The repertoire was sequenced with immunoSEQ multiplex PCR; TCRdb's copy has only in-frame clones and lacks some. The table includes 150,000 to 200,000 clones, about four fifths detected once. What was sequenced was PBMCs. The receptors stem from a male donor in good health and CMV-seropositive.

This clone is a singleton in its sample. The chain employs TRBV6-5 and TRBJ2-7; D remains ambiguous. Per germline, CDR1 MNHEY and CDR2 SVGAGI. Deletions cut 4 bases from V and 0 bases from J, with 13 bases between. This CDR3 contains 15 residues. CDR3 loop: CASSFFSGISYEQYF. CDR3 in DNA: TGTGCCAGCAGTTTTTTCTCGGGTATCTCCTACGAGCAGTACTTC.

This clone turned up a few times. The V call is TRBV18, the J call TRBJ1-1, with D perhaps TRBD1 (6 bases). Looked up from germline, CDR1 is KGHSH and CDR2 is LQKENI. V gave up 4 bases and J gave up 0 bases, with 15 bases separating them. The CDR3 consists of 16 residues. The CDR3 nucleotides read TGTGCCAGCTCACTTAATCCCGGGACACTGAACACTGAAGCTTTCTTT. It yields the protein CASSLNPGTLNTEAFF.

V gene TRBV7-9 combines with J gene TRBJ1-5; 7 nucleotides match TRBD1. The V and J ends lost 5 bases and 2 bases, in that order; junction bases with no gene match: 12. Per germline, CDR1 SEHNR and CDR2 FQNEAQ (reference sequence). This CDR3 region has 17 residues. CDR3 sequence reads: CASSRETGATGNQPQHF. DNA of the CDR3: TGTGCCAGCAGCCGAGAAACAGGGGCGACGGGCAATCAGCCCCAGCATTTT.

This chain joins TRBV4-3 and TRBJ1-2; D is ambiguous. This CDR3 spans 15 amino acids. Trimming left V 1 base short and J 3 bases short, with 12 bases between. Per the germline V gene, CDR1 is LGHNA and CDR2 is YSLEER. The CDR3 DNA reads TGCGCCAGCAGCCAAGGAGGCGGGGTGGACTATGGCTACACCTTC. Translation: CASSQGGGVDYGYTF.

This rearrangement joins TRBV28 to TRBJ1-2, with D perhaps TRBD1 (5 bases). Trimming removed 6 bases at V and 3 bases at J, with 14 bases between. This CDR3 region has 14 residues. The germline gives CDR1 MDHEN, CDR2 SYDVKM. The CDR3 spells CASSLSQGHYGYTF. As DNA, the CDR3 is TGTGCCAGCAGCCTGTCGCAGGGCCACTATGGCTACACCTTC.

A few counts support this clone. V and J are TRBV28 and TRBJ1-4, with unresolved D. In germline, CDR1 is MDHEN, CDR2 SYDVKM. The CDR3 contains 14 residues. Trimming removed 4 bases at V and 7 bases at J, with 13 bases between. CDR3 loop: CASSSEGKGEKLFF. CDR3 nucleotide sequence: TGTGCCAGCAGTTCGGAGGGTAAGGGTGAAAAACTGTTTTTT.

This clone has just one count. This chain uses TRBV10-3 with TRBJ2-7; 10 nucleotides agree with TRBD1. This CDR3 region has 13 residues. V shed 10 bases, J shed 1 base, and the junction held 4 bases outside the gene matches. Per the germline V gene, CDR1 is ENHRY and CDR2 is SYGVKD. CDR3 bases: TGTGCCACCAGGGGACAGGGGTCCTACGAGCAGTACTTC. The encoded protein is CATRGQGSYEQYF.

The chain couples TRBV30 to TRBJ1-5; TRBD1 is a possible D gene (5 bases). The V gene's germline CDR1 is GTSNPN and CDR2 SVGIG (reference sequence). The CDR3 runs 13 residues. V was clipped by 7 bases and J by 7 bases, with 17 bases between them. CDR3 sequence: CASSRRGQQPQHF. Written as DNA, the CDR3 is TGTGCCTCCAGTCGGAGGGGCCAGCAGCCCCAGCATTTT.

The V call is TRBV28, the J call TRBJ1-2; D gene uncertain. From germline, CDR1 is MDHEN and CDR2 SYDVKM. The CDR3 totals 13 residues. Between the trimmed V and J ends, which lost 5 bases and 8 bases, there was a span of 15 bases. CDR3 sequence reads: CASSPLRVWGYTF. For the CDR3, the DNA is TGTGCCAGCAGTCCCTTGAGGGTCTGGGGCTACACCTTC.

This rearrangement joins TRBV5-5 to TRBJ2-7; possible D gene TRBD1, 6 bases. Germline V gives CDR1 SGHKS, CDR2 YYEKEE (reference sequence). CDR3 length: 14 amino acids. The V gene lost 0 bases and the J gene lost 6 bases, with 13 bases spanning the gap. CDR3 region: CASSLANTGREQYF. The CDR3 DNA sequence: TGTGCCAGCAGCTTGGCCAATACAGGGCGCGAGCAGTACTTC.

This clone has only a few counts. The chain uses TRBV9 and TRBJ2-7; 8 nucleotides align to TRBD2. Unmatched junction bases numbered 8, after V lost 4 bases and J lost 2 bases. This CDR3 is built from 15 residues. CDR1 is SGDLS and CDR2 is YYNGEE in the germline V gene. The CDR3, as DNA: TGTGCCAGCAGCTCGGGGGGGCGCGGAGCCTACGAGCAGTACTTC. It yields the protein CASSSGGRGAYEQYF.

The chain links TRBV7-9 to TRBJ2-5; 7 positions match TRBD1. This CDR3 spans 13 amino acids. V shed 5 bases, J shed 5 bases, and the junction held 5 bases outside the gene matches. The germline CDR1 and CDR2 sequences are SEHNR and FQNEAQ (reference sequence). The CDR3 DNA reads as TGTGCCAGCAGCCAGTCGGACAGGGAGACCCAGTACTTC. It codes for CASSQSDRETQYF.

This rearrangement joins TRBV7-7 to TRBJ2-3, with TRBD2 matching over 10 bases. The germline V gene has CDR1 SSHAT and CDR2 FNYEAQ (reference sequence). The CDR3 spans 18 residues. V lost 1 base to trimming and J lost 2 bases; unmatched junction nucleotides: 9. The CDR3 sequence: CASSLGVGSGGFTDTQYF. The CDR3 DNA is TGTGCCAGCAGCTTAGGGGTTGGTAGCGGGGGGTTCACAGATACGCAGTATTTT.

This clone was counted only a few times. This rearrangement joins TRBV19 to TRBJ1-1; D remains ambiguous. The CDR3 is 11 residues long. Germline V gives CDR1 LNHDA, CDR2 SQIVND (reference sequence). Trimming stripped 5 bases from V and 3 bases from J, with 4 bases between. CDR3 sequence reads: CASSSYTEAFF. The CDR3, as DNA: TGTGCCAGTAGTTCCTACACTGAAGCTTTCTTT.

CDR3 sequence (DNA): TGTGCCAGCAGTAACCGACAGTCCATTAGCTACACCTTC. It translates to CASSNRQSISYTF. The chain combines TRBV27 with TRBJ1-2; possibly TRBD1 for D (5 bases). Germline V gene lookup returns CDR1 MNHEY and CDR2 SMNVEV (reference sequence). The CDR3 contains 13 residues. The V end was cut by 5 bases, the J end by 9 bases, with 16 bases between.

The chain couples TRBV9 to TRBJ1-1, with D possibly matching TRBD1 (5 bases). The CDR3 extends over 14 amino acids. In germline, CDR1 is SGDLS, CDR2 YYNGEE. V shed 0 bases and J shed 6 bases, with 12 bases lying between them. The CDR3 region has the DNA TGTGCCAGCAGCGTAGGACCCGGGGGGTCTGAAGCTTTCTTT. The encoded protein is CASSVGPGGSEAFF.

This chain links TRBV29-1 with TRBJ1-3, with D unresolved. The CDR3 has 14 amino acids. CDR1 is SQVTM, CDR2 ANQGSEA, per germline. Trimming removed 4 bases from V and 3 bases from J, with 13 bases in between. CDR3 residues: CSVVPRLGGNTIYF. The CDR3 DNA sequence: TGCAGCGTTGTACCCCGACTTGGTGGAAACACCATATATTTT.

The V gene is TRBV7-2, the J gene TRBJ1-4, with a tentative D call TRBD1 (5 bases). Germline CDR1 and CDR2: SGHTA and FQGNSA. This CDR3 region has 13 residues. V lost 5 bases, J lost 8 bases, and 12 bases lay in between. The CDR3 coding sequence is TGTGCCAGCAGCCGAGACAGAGGCGAAAAACTGTTTTTT. Translating gives CASSRDRGEKLFF.

This clone appeared a few times. The V and J genes are TRBV9 and TRBJ1-1, with D maybe TRBD1 (5 bases). Trimming pared 0 bases from V and 4 bases from J, leaving 16 bases between. This CDR3 is built from 16 residues. Germline V gene lookup returns CDR1 SGDLS and CDR2 YYNGEE. CDR3 protein: CASSVGMLRGGTEAFF. In DNA form, the CDR3 reads TGTGCCAGCAGCGTAGGCATGTTGAGGGGAGGCACTGAAGCTTTCTTT.

This rearrangement joins TRBV4-3 to TRBJ1-1; 7 bases agree with TRBD1. The germline V gene encodes CDR1 LGHNA and CDR2 YSLEER. The CDR3 runs to 14 residues. With V trimmed by 4 bases and J by 4 bases, 6 bases remained unmatched. In DNA, the CDR3 is TGCGCCAGCAGCCCCGATAGGACAGGCACTGAAGCTTTCTTT. Translating gives CASSPDRTGTEAFF.

The CDR3 bases are TGTGCCAGCACTTCTAGCGGAGGATTACAAGAGACCCAGTACTTC. This translates into CASTSSGGLQETQYF. This chain links TRBV27 with TRBJ2-5, with 7 nucleotides matching TRBD2. Unmatched junction bases numbered 10, after V lost 7 bases and J lost 2 bases. The CDR3 is made up of 15 amino acids. The V gene's germline CDR1 is MNHEY and CDR2 SMNVEV (reference sequence).

This clone was seen a handful of times. The chain links TRBV7-2 to TRBJ2-5; 8 positions match TRBD1. This CDR3 spans 14 amino acids. J gave up 7 bases and V 5 bases, and 9 bases lay outside the gene matches. Germline CDR1 reads SGHTA; CDR2 reads FQGNSA. CDR3 sequence reads: CASSGRIDRGTQYF. CDR3 DNA: TGTGCCAGCAGCGGAAGAATCGACAGGGGGACCCAGTACTTC.

V gene TRBV7-2 combines with J gene TRBJ2-6, with TRBD2 matching over 16 bases. Germline V gene sequence: CDR1 SGHTA, CDR2 FQGNSA. The CDR3 is 18 amino acids. Trimming cost V 5 bases and J 7 bases; bases outside gene matches: 8. CDR3 sequence reads: CASSPPGLAGGRANVLTF. The CDR3 DNA is TGTGCCAGCAGCCCGCCGGGACTAGCGGGGGGGCGAGCCAACGTCCTGACTTTC.

The chain has TRBV9 and TRBJ2-5, with D unclear. V lost 3 bases and J lost 5, with 17 bases in between. In germline, CDR1 is SGDLS, CDR2 YYNGEE. This CDR3 region has 15 residues. In nucleotides, the CDR3 is TGTGCCAGCAGCGGCCCCGCGGCGGTTCGGGAGACCCAGTACTTC. Amino acid sequence: CASSGPAAVRETQYF.

This chain connects TRBV7-6 to TRBJ2-5; TRBD1 matches at 9 bases. Germline-derived CDR1 and CDR2 are SGHVS and FNYEAQ. With 3 bases clipped from V and 6 bases from J, the junction kept 5 bases outside the gene matches. This CDR3 has 14 residues. This CDR3 is CASSLGQGVQTQYF. In nucleotides, the CDR3 is TGTGCCAGCAGCTTGGGACAGGGAGTTCAGACCCAGTACTTC.

V is TRBV25-1 and J is TRBJ1-1, with D possibly matching TRBD1 (5 bases). Trimming removed 5 bases from V and 7 bases from J, with 11 bases in between. The CDR3 spans 12 residues. Germline CDR1 MGHDK, CDR2 SYGVNS. DNA for the CDR3: TGTGCCAGCAGTCTTGGGGCAGGTGAAGCTTTCTTT. Protein product: CASSLGAGEAFF.

This clone was detected once. The chain recombines TRBV7-9 with TRBJ2-7, with D possibly matching TRBD1 (6 bases). V lost 5 bases to trimming and J lost 5 bases, with 16 bases between them. Germline CDR1 reads SEHNR; CDR2 reads FQNEAQ (reference sequence). This CDR3 is 14 amino acids long. This CDR3 is CASSPQGFVDEQYF. The CDR3 DNA is TGTGCCAGCAGCCCACAGGGATTCGTGGACGAGCAGTACTTC.

This clone was seen a single time. V usage is TRBV30 and J usage is TRBJ2-5; 7 bases agree with TRBD2. The CDR3 is 14 residues long. Trimming cost V 0 bases and J 5 bases; bases outside gene matches: 6. The V gene's germline CDR1 is GTSNPN and CDR2 SVGIG (reference sequence). The DNA of the CDR3 is TGTGCCTGGAGTGTACGCGGACTAGAGGAGACCCAGTACTTC. Its protein product is CAWSVRGLEETQYF.

The chain combines TRBV7-2 with TRBJ2-1, with 11 positions matching TRBD2. Germline CDR1 reads SGHTA; CDR2 reads FQGNSA. The CDR3 contains 14 residues. The J segment lost 8 bases and the V segment lost 5 bases, leaving 5 bases of the junction unmatched. The CDR3 bases are TGTGCCAGCAGCCCCCAACTAGCGGGAGATGAGCAGTTCTTC. Encoded protein: CASSPQLAGDEQFF.

This clone appeared a single time. The rearrangement links TRBV7-9 to TRBJ1-2, with 7 bases lining up with TRBD1. This CDR3 contains 13 residues. Germline lookup yields CDR1 SEHNR and CDR2 FQNEAQ (reference sequence). Trimming took 5 bases from V and 3 from J; bases not matched to a gene: 3. In nucleotides, the CDR3 is TGTGCCAGCAGCCTTACAGGGGACTATGGCTACACCTTC. This translates into CASSLTGDYGYTF.